Below are 9 T cell receptor beta chains sequenced from a single sample in a study of technical replicates of blood from a handful of donors. The assay was immunoSEQ multiplex PCR, and TCRdb's table has in-frame clones only and misses some. The sample comprises just over 8,000 clones, about nine tenths of which are singletons, and 12% rests with the top ten. The sample consisted of PBMCs. These receptors were collected from a human donor in good health.

This clone was detected only once. V usage is TRBV28 and J usage is TRBJ1-2, with 10 bases lining up with TRBD1. Germline assignment: CDR1 MDHEN and CDR2 SYDVKM. The CDR3 runs to 13 residues. Trimming took 10 bases from V and 8 from J; bases not matched to a gene: 10. CDR3 loop: CATPTGGTRGYTF. The DNA for the CDR3 is TGTGCCACCCCGACAGGGGGCACGAGGGGCTACACCTTC.

This chain links TRBV5-4 with TRBJ1-1; no reliable D call. CDR1 and CDR2 from the germline V gene are SGHNT and YYREEE (reference sequence). With 0 bases removed from V and 5 bases from J, the gap between germline ends came to 14 bases. The CDR3 runs 15 residues. In DNA, the CDR3 is TGTGCCAGCAGCTTGGCCGCCGGGTTTGGGACTGAAGCTTTCTTT. Its protein is CASSLAAGFGTEAFF. The variable domain in full, with the rest retrieved from reference TRBV5-4 and TRBJ1-1, is ETGVTQSPTHLIKTRGQQVTLRCSSQSGHNTVSWYQQALGQGPQFIFQYYREEENGRGNFPPRFSGLQFPNYSSELNVNALELDDSALYLCASSLAAGFGTEAFFGQGTRLTVV.

This clone was observed a handful of times. The V and J genes are TRBV7-2 and TRBJ2-5; perhaps TRBD2 as D (6 bases). CDR1 SGHTA and CDR2 FQGNSA come from the germline V gene. The germline V and J ends were trimmed by 5 bases and 3 bases, with 19 bases remaining between them. CDR3 length: 16 amino acids. CDR3 nucleotides: TGTGCCAGCAGCATAGGGGTGATCCGCGGGGAAGAGACCCAGTACTTC. Residues: CASSIGVIRGEETQYF.

The chain links TRBV19 to TRBJ1-3; 8 bases align to TRBD1. The CDR3 totals 12 residues. Germline CDR1 LNHDA, CDR2 SQIVND (reference sequence). The trim removed 10 bases at V and 4 bases at J, leaving 3 bases unmatched. The CDR3 DNA follows: TGTGCCACTCGGACAGGGGGAAACACCATATATTTT. It is translated as CATRTGGNTIYF.

This chain links TRBV6-6 with TRBJ1-3; D is possibly TRBD1 (5 bases). The CDR3 is made up of 16 amino acids. The ends were cut back, 5 bases at V and 4 bases at J, with 18 bases in the middle. Germline V CDR1 and CDR2: MNHNY, SVGAGI (reference sequence). In nucleotides, the CDR3 is TGTGCCAGCAGTAGATCCGGGACGGGAGCCGGAAACACCATATATTTT. Amino acids: CASSRSGTGAGNTIYF.

The chain links TRBV7-8 to TRBJ2-4, with D possibly being TRBD1 (5 bases). Trimming took off 0 bases at V and 8 bases at J, with 14 bases between the two ends. Germline CDR1 SGHVS, CDR2 FQNEAQ. The CDR3 runs to 15 residues. The CDR3 bases are TGTGCCAGCAGCTTAGCGCTGATTGGGGCGGACATTCAGTACTTC. Its protein is CASSLALIGADIQYF.

This chain joins TRBV7-9 and TRBJ1-1, with D unresolved. Trimming took 5 bases from V and 1 from J, leaving 11 bases between them. Germline CDR1 is SEHNR and CDR2 is FQNEAQ (reference sequence). This CDR3 has 14 amino acids. The DNA for the CDR3 is TGTGCCAGCAGCCACCACAGAGAGAACACTGAAGCTTTCTTT. Translation gives CASSHHRENTEAFF.

J is TRBJ2-7 and V is TRBV28; no firm D call. V lost 1 base, J lost 4 bases, and 8 bases lay in between. Germline CDR1 reads MDHEN; CDR2 reads SYDVKM. The CDR3 is made up of 13 amino acids. The CDR3 DNA reads as TGTGCCAGCAGTTTATCTCCCACTTACGAGCAGTACTTC. Its translation is CASSLSPTYEQYF. The whole variable domain, filled in from reference TRBV28 and TRBJ2-7, reads DVKVTQSSRYLVKRTGEKVFLECVQDMDHENMFWYRQDPGLGLRLIYFSYDVKMKEKGDIPEGYSVSREKKERFSLILESASTNQTSMYLCASSLSPTYEQYFGPGTRLTVT.

V is TRBV7-7 and J is TRBJ2-7; 8 bases are a match to TRBD2. The CDR3 is 15 residues long. With 5 bases clipped from V and 2 bases from J, the junction kept 8 bases outside the gene matches. Germline V gives CDR1 SSHAT, CDR2 FNYEAQ (reference sequence). CDR3 sequence (DNA): TGTGCCAGCAGCCCGGGACTAGGAAGGGCCTACGAGCAGTACTTC. Residues: CASSPGLGRAYEQYF.